This T cell receptor (beta chain) was documented in a study of graft-versus-host responses after intestinal transplantation. At the level of the study: All recipients were transplanted with multivisceral, liver-intestinal, or isolated intestinal grafts.

This CDR3 is 15 amino acids long. Trimming took 3 bases from V and 3 from J; bases not matched to a gene: 5. The germline CDR1 and CDR2 sequences are LNHDA and SQIVND (reference sequence). With regard to this clone: Its antigen remains unknown.

The protocol was immunoSEQ multiplex PCR, while the TCRdb copy is restricted to in-frame clones and leaves out a portion. The table lists 90,000 to 150,000 clones, roughly 95% of them singletons. Study results and limitations: In recipient marrow, GvH clones were found, and some appeared first in ileum or blood.

This receptor was obtained from a human donor who received an intestinal transplant. The chain recombines TRBV19 with TRBJ1-5, with 7 bases that match TRBD1. Sequencing was performed on unstimulated CD8+ T cells sorted from spleen or lymph node cells, taken before intestinal transplant. In DNA, the CDR3 is TGTGCCAGTAGTATTGTAGGGGGCCCCAATCAGCCCCAGCATTTT. Translation gives CASSIVGGPNQPQHF.